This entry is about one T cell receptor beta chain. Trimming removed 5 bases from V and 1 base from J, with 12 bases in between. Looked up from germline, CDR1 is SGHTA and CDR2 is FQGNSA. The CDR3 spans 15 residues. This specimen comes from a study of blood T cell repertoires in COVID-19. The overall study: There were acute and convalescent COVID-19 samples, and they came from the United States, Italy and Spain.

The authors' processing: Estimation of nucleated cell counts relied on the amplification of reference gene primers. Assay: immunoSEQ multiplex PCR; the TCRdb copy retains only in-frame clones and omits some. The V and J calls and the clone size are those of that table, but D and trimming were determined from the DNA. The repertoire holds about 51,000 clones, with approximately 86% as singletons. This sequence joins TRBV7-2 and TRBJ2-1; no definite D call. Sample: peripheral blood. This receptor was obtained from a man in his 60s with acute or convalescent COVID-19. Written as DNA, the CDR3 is TGTGCCAGCAGCGCCTTAGTGATATCCTACAATGAGCAGTTCTTC. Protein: CASSALVISYNEQFF.